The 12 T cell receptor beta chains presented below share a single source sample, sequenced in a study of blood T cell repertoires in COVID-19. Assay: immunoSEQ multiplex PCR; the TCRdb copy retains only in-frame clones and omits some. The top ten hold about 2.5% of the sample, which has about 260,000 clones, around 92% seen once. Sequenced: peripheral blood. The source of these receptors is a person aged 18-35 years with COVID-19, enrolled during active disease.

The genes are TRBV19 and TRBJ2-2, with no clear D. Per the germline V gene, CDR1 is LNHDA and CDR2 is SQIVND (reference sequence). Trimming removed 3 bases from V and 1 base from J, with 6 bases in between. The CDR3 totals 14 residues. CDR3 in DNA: TGTGCCAGTAGTATTCCAGTGAACACCGGGGAGCTGTTTTTT. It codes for CASSIPVNTGELFF.

CDR3 coding DNA: TGTGCCAGCGCGGATGGAAGGGGACAGTCACCCCTCCACTTT. This sequence encodes CASADGRGQSPLHF. The chain is built from TRBV6-5 and TRBJ1-6, with 7 bases aligning to TRBD1. Germline V CDR1 and CDR2: MNHEY, SVGAGI. CDR3 length equals 14 residues. The trim removed 8 bases at V and 10 bases at J, leaving 11 bases unmatched.

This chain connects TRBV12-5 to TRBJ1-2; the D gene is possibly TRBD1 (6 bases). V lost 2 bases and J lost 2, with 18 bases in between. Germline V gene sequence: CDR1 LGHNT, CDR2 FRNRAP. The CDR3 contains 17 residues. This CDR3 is CASGLFSATGKNYGYTF. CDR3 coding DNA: TGTGCTAGTGGTTTGTTCTCAGCGACAGGCAAAAACTATGGCTACACCTTC.

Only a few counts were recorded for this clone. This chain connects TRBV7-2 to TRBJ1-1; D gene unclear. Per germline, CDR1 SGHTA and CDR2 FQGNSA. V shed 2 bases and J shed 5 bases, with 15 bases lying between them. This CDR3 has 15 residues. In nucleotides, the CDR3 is TGTGCCAGCAGCTTAAGGTCAGCTTTACTAACTGAAGCTTTCTTT. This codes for CASSLRSALLTEAFF. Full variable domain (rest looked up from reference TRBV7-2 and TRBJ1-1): GAGVSQSPSNKVTEKGKDVELRCDPISGHTALYWYRQSLGQGLEFLIYFQGNSAPDKSGLPSDRFSAERTGGSVSTLTIQRTQQEDSAVYLCASSLRSALLTEAFFGQGTRLTVV.

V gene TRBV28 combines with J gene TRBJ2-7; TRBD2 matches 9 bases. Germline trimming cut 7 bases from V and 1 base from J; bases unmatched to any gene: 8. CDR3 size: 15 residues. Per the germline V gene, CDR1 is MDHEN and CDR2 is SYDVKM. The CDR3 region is CASMAAGGLSYEQYF. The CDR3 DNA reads TGTGCCAGCATGGCAGCGGGAGGTCTATCCTACGAGCAGTACTTC.

In nucleotides, the CDR3 is TGTGCCAGCAGTGATGGACCTGGCAGGACAAATGAGCAGTTCTTC. Translation: CASSDGPGRTNEQFF. This chain joins TRBV2 and TRBJ2-1; weak D call: TRBD1 (5 bases). This CDR3 is built from 15 residues. Germline V gene lookup returns CDR1 SNHLY and CDR2 FYNNEI. Trimming removed 3 bases at V and 7 bases at J, with 16 bases between.

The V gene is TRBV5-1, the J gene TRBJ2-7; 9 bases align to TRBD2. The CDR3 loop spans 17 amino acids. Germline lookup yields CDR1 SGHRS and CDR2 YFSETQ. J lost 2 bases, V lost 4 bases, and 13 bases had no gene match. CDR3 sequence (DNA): TGCGCCAGCAGCGCGAGAAAGAGCGGGAGGATAACCTACGAGCAGTACTTC. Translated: CASSARKSGRITYEQYF.

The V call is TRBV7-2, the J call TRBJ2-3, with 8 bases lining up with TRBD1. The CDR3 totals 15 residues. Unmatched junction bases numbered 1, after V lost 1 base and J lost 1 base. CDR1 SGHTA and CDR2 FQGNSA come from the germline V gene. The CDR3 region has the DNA TGTGCCAGCAGCTTAGAGGGACAGGGCACAGATACGCAGTATTTT. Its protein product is CASSLEGQGTDTQYF.

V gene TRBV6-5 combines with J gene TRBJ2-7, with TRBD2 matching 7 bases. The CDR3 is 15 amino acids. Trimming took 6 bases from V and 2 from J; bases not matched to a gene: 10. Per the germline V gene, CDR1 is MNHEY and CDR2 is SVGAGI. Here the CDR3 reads CASSPVSGAPYEQYF. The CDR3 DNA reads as TGTGCCAGCAGCCCGGTGAGCGGGGCACCCTACGAGCAGTACTTC.

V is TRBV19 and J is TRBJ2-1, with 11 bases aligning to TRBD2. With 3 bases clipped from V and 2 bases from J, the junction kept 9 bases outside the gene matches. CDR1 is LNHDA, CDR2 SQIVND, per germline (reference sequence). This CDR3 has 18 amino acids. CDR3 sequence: CASSIHSGRAWTYNEQFF. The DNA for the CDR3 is TGTGCCAGTAGTATCCATAGCGGGAGGGCCTGGACCTACAATGAGCAGTTCTTC.

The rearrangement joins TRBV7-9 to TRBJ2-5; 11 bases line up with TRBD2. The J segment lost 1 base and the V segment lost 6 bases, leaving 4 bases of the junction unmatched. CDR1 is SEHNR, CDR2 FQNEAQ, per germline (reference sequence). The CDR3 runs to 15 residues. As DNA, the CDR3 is TGTGCCAGCAGTCTGGGACTAGCGGCCCAAGAGACCCAGTACTTC. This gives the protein CASSLGLAAQETQYF.

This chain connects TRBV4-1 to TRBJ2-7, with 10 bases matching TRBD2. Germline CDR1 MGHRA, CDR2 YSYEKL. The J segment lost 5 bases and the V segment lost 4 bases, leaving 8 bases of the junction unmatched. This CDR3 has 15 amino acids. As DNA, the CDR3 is TGCGCCAGCAGCCTCTTCCTAGCGGGAGTCAACGAGCAGTACTTC. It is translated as CASSLFLAGVNEQYF.